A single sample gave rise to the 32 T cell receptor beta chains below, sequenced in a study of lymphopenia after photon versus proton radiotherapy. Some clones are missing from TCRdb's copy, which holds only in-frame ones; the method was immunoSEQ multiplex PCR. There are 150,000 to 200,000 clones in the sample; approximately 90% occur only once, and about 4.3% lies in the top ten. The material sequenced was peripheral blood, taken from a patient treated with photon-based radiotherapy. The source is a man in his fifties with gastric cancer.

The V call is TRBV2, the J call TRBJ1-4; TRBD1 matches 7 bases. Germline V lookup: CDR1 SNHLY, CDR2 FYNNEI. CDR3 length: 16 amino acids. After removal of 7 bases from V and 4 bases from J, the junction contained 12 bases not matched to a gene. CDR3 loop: CASTTDRWGFNEKLFF. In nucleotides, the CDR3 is TGTGCCAGCACTACGGACAGGTGGGGATTTAATGAAAAACTGTTTTTT.

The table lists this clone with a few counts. The CDR3 DNA reads as TGCGCCAGCAGTGAGTTTATAGCCTCCAGGATAGCCAAAAACATTCAGTACTTC. Residues: CASSEFIASRIAKNIQYF. The V call is TRBV10-2, the J call TRBJ2-4; no definite D call. This CDR3 contains 18 residues. V was clipped by 1 base and J by 0 bases, with 16 bases between them. Germline V lookup: CDR1 WSHSY, CDR2 SAAADI.

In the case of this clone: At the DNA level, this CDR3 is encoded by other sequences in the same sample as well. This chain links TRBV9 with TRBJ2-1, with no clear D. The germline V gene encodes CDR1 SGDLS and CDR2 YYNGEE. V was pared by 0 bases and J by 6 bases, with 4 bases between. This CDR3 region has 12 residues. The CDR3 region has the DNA TGTGCCAGCAGCGTAGATCGCAATGAGCAGTTCTTC. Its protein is CASSVDRNEQFF. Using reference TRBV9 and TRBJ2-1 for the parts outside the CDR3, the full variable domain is DSGVTQTPKHLITATGQRVTLRCSPRSGDLSVYWYQQSLDQGLQFLIQYYNGEERAKGNILERFSAQQFPDLHSELNLSSLELGDSALYFCASSVDRNEQFFGPGTRLTVL.

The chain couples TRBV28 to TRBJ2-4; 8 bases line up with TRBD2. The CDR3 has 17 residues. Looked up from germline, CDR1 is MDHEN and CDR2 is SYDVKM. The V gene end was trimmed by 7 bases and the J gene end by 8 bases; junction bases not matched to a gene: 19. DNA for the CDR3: TGTGCCAGCACCCCTCGGGGGGGGGCGCGAGCAGGATACATTCAGTACTTC. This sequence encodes CASTPRGGARAGYIQYF. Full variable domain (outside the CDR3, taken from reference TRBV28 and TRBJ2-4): DVKVTQSSRYLVKRTGEKVFLECVQDMDHENMFWYRQDPGLGLRLIYFSYDVKMKEKGDIPEGYSVSREKKERFSLILESASTNQTSMYLCASTPRGGARAGYIQYFGAGTRLSVL.

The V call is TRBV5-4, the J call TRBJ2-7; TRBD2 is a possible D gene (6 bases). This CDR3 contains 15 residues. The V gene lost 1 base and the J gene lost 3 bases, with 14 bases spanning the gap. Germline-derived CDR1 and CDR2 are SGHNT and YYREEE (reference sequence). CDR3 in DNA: TGTGCCAGCAGCTTGCGCGGGAATAAGGACTACGAGCAGTACTTC. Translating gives CASSLRGNKDYEQYF.

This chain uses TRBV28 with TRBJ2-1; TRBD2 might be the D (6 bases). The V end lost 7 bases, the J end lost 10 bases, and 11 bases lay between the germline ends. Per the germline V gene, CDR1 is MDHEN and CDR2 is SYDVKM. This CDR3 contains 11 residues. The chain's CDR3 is CASNLAGEQFF. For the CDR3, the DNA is TGTGCCAGCAACCTTGCGGGGGAGCAGTTCTTC.

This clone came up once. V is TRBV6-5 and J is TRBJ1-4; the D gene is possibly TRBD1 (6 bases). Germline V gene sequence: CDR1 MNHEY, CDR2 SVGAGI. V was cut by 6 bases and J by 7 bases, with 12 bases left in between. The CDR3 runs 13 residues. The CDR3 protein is CASRRDIGEKLFF. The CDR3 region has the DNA TGTGCCAGCAGGCGGGACATAGGTGAAAAACTGTTTTTT.

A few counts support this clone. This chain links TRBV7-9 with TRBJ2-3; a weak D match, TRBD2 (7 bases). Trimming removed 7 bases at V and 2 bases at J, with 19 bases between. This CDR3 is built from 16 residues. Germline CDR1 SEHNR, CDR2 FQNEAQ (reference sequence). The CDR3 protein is CASTPSGGFVTDTQYF. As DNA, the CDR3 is TGTGCCAGCACCCCCTCGGGGGGCTTTGTCACAGATACGCAGTATTTT.

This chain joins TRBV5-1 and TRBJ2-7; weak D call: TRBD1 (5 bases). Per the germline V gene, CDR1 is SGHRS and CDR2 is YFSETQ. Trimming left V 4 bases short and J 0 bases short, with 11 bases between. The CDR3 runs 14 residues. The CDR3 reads CASSATGDSYEQYF. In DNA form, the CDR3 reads TGCGCCAGCAGCGCTACAGGTGACTCCTACGAGCAGTACTTC.

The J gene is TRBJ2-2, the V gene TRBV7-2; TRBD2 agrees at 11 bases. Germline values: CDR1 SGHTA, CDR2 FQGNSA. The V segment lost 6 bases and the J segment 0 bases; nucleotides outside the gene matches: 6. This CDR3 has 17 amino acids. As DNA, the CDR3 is TGTGCCAGCAGTATACTAGCGGGAGTCCCGAACACCGGGGAGCTGTTTTTT. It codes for CASSILAGVPNTGELFF.

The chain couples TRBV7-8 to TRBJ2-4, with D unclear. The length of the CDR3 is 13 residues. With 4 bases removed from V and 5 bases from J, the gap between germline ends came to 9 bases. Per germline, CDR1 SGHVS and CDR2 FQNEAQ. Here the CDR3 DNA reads TGTGCCAGCAGCTCCCAGATCGAAAACATTCAGTACTTC. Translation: CASSSQIENIQYF.

CDR3 region: CASSQKESSLADAYNEQFF. The CDR3 region has the DNA TGCGCCAGCAGCCAAAAAGAGAGTTCTCTAGCGGACGCCTACAATGAGCAGTTCTTC. The V and J genes are TRBV4-3 and TRBJ2-1; 7 positions agree with TRBD2. Germline trimming cut 2 bases from V and 2 bases from J; bases unmatched to any gene: 15. Germline V gene lookup returns CDR1 LGHNA and CDR2 YSLEER. The CDR3 totals 19 residues.

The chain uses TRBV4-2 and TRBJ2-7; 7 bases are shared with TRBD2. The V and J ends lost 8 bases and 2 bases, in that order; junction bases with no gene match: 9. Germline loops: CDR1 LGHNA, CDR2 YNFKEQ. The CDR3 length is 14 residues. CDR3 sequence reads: CASGEGRPAYEQYF. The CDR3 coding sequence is TGTGCCAGCGGGGAGGGTCGGCCGGCCTACGAGCAGTACTTC.

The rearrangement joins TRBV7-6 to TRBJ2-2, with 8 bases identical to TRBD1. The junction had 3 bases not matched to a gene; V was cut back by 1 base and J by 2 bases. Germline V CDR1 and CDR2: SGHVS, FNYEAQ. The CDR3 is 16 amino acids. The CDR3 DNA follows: TGTGCCAGCAGCTTAGGAGGACAGGGCAACACCGGGGAGCTGTTTTTT. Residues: CASSLGGQGNTGELFF.

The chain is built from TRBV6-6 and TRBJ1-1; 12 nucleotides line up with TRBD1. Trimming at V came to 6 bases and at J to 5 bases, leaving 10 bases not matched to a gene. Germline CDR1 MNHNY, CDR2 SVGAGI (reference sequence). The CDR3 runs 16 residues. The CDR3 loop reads CASRPGQGARGTEAFF. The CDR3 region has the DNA TGTGCCAGCAGACCGGGACAGGGGGCCCGCGGGACTGAAGCTTTCTTT.

CDR3 coding DNA: TGTGCCAGCAGTTACTCCCAGAACACTGAAGCTTTCTTT. This sequence encodes CASSYSQNTEAFF. The chain joins TRBV6-5 to TRBJ1-1, with D unclear. The CDR3 extends over 13 amino acids. With 0 bases removed from V and 1 base from J, the gap between germline ends came to 3 bases. Germline values: CDR1 MNHEY, CDR2 SVGAGI.

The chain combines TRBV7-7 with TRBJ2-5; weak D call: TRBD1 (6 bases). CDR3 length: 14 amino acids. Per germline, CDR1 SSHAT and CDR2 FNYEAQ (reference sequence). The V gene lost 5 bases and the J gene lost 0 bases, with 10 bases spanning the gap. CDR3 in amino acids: CASSRTAYQETQYF. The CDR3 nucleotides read TGTGCCAGCAGCCGGACAGCGTACCAAGAGACCCAGTACTTC.

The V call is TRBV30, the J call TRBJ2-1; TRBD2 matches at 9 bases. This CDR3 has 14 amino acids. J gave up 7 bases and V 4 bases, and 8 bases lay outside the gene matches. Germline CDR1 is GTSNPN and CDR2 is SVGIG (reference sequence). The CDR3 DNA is TGTGCCTGGAATTTGGGTAGCGGGAGTAATGAGCAGTTCTTC. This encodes CAWNLGSGSNEQFF.

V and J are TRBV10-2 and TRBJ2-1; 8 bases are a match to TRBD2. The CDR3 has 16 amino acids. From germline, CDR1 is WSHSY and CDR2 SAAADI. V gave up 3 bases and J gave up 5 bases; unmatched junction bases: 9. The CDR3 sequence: CASSDHVAGKHNEQFF. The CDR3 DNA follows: TGCGCCAGCAGTGACCATGTAGCGGGAAAACACAATGAGCAGTTCTTC.

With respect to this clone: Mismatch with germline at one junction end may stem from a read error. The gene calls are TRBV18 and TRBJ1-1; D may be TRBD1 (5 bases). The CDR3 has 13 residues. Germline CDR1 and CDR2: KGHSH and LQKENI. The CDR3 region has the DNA TGTGCCACCTCAGCAGGGATGAACACTGAAGCTTTCTTT. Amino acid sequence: CATSAGMNTEAFF.

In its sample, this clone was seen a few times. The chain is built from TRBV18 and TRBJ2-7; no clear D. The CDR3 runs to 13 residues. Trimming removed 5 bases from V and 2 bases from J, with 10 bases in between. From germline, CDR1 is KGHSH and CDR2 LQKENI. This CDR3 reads CASSGGSAYEQYF. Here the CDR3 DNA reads TGTGCCAGCTCAGGCGGTTCGGCCTACGAGCAGTACTTC.

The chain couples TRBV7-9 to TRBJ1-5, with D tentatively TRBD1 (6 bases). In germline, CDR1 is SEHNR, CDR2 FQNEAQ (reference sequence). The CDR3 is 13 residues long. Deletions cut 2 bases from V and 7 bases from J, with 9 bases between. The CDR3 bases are TGTGCCAGCAGCTTACAGACAGGACAGCCCCAGCATTTT. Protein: CASSLQTGQPQHF.

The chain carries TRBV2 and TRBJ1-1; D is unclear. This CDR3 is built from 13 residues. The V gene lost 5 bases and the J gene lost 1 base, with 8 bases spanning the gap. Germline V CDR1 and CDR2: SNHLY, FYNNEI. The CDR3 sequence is CASSLNRNTEAFF. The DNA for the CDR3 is TGTGCCAGCAGTCTCAACAGGAACACTGAAGCTTTCTTT.

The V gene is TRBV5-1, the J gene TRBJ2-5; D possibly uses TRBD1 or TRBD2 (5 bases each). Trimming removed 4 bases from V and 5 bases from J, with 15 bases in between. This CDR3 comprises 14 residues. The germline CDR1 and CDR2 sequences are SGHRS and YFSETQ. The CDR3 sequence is CASSPPGLTETQYF. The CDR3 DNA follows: TGCGCCAGCAGCCCGCCGGGGCTCACGGAGACCCAGTACTTC.

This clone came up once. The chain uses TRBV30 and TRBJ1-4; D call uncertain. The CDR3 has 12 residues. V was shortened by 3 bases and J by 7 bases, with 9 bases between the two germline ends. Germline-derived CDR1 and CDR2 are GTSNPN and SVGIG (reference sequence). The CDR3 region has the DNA TGTGCCTGGAGCTCCGTCCCTGAAAAACTGTTTTTT. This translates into CAWSSVPEKLFF.

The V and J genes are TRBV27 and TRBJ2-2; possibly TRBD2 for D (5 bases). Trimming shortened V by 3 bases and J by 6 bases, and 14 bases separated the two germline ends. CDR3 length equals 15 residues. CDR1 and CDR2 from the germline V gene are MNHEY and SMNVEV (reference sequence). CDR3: CASSLYRGRPGELFF. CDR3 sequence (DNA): TGTGCCAGCAGTTTGTACCGTGGGAGACCCGGGGAGCTGTTTTTT.

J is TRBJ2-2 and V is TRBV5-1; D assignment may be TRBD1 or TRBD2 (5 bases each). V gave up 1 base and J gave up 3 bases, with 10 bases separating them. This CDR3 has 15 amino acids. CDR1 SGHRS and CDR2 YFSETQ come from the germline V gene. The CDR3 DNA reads TGCGCCAGCAGCTTGCCCGGGGCGGACACCGGGGAGCTGTTTTTT. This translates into CASSLPGADTGELFF.

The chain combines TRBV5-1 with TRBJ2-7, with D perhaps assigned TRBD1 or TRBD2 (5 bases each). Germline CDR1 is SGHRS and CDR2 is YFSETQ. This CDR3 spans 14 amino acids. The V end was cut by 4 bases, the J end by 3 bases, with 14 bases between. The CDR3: CASSRDGRDYEQYF. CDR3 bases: TGCGCCAGCAGCCGGGACGGACGGGACTACGAGCAGTACTTC.

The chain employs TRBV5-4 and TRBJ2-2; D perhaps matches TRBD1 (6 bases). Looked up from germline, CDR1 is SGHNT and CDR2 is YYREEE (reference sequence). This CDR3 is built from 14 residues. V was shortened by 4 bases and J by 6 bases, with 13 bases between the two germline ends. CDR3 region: CASSQPRGAGELFF. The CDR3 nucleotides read TGTGCCAGCAGCCAACCCAGGGGAGCCGGGGAGCTGTTTTTT.

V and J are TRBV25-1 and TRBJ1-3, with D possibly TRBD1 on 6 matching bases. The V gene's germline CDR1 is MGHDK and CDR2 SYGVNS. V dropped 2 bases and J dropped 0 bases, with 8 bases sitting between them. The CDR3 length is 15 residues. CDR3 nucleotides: TGTGCCAGCAGTGAAACAGGGAGCTCTGGAAACACCATATATTTT. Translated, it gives CASSETGSSGNTIYF.

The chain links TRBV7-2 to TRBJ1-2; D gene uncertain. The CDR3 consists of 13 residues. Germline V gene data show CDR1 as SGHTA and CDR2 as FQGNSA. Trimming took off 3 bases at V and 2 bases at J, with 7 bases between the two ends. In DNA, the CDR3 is TGTGCCAGCAGCTTGCCCGAAAACTATGGCTACACCTTC. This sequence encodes CASSLPENYGYTF. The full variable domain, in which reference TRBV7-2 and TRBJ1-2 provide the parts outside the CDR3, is GAGVSQSPSNKVTEKGKDVELRCDPISGHTALYWYRQSLGQGLEFLIYFQGNSAPDKSGLPSDRFSAERTGGSVSTLTIQRTQQEDSAVYLCASSLPENYGYTFGSGTRLTVV.

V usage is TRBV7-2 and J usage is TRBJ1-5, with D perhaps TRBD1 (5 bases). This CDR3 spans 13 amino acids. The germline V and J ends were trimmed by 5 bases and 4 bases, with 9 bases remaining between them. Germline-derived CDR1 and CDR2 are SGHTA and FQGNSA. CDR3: CASSRDGNQPQHF. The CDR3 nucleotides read TGTGCCAGCAGCCGGGACGGAAATCAGCCCCAGCATTTT. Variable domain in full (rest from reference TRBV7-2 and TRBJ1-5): GAGVSQSPSNKVTEKGKDVELRCDPISGHTALYWYRQSLGQGLEFLIYFQGNSAPDKSGLPSDRFSAERTGGSVSTLTIQRTQQEDSAVYLCASSRDGNQPQHFGDGTRLSIL.